Given below is one T cell receptor (beta chain) in context. TCR beta was sequenced from blood CD8+ and CD4+ T cells. As controls, healthy donors matched for age and sex were used. TEMRA cells were FACS-enriched, with CD8+ and CD4+ T cells isolated negatively. cDNA came from around 0.5 to 1 ug RNA primed by random hexamers. The CDR3 of TCR beta was amplified by immunoSEQ multiplex PCR across 54 Vbeta and 13 Jbeta. TCRdb used MiXCR to reprocess the immunoSEQ multiplex PCR reads, holding one entry per CDR3 protein. The repertoire holds approximately 22,000 distinct CDR3 sequences, with 85% to 95% as singletons. The data are from a study of CD8 T cells in Susac syndrome. This CDR3 contains 13 residues. The germline gives CDR1 MNHEY, CDR2 SVGEGT. The V end lost 7 bases, the J end lost 3 bases, and 12 bases lay between the germline ends.

The rearrangement uses TRBV6-2 or TRBV6-3 and TRBJ1-1; D is undetermined. The receptor comes from a human donor in good health. The specimen was CD8+ T cells from PBMCs. CDR3 loop: CASKREAHTEAFF. CDR3 bases: TGTGCCAGCAAGAGGGAGGCACACACTGAAGCTTTCTTT.